The sequence of this T cell receptor (beta chain) was determined in a study of blood T cell repertoires in COVID-19. The wider study: From T cells, B-cell-depleted T cells, or PBMCs came the material, which was cDNA or gDNA.

The table came from immunoSEQ multiplex PCR; TCRdb's copy has only in-frame clones and leaves some out. The table lists about 180,000 clones, roughly 89% of them singletons. The CDR3 contains 13 residues. V was pared by 4 bases and J by 6 bases, with 10 bases between. The sample comprised PBMCs or T cells enriched from blood (not recorded which). The sequence came from a woman in her 40s with acute COVID-19. J is TRBJ1-5 and V is TRBV12-3 or TRBV12-4; no firm D call. The CDR3: CASSSGLSQPQHF. The CDR3 DNA sequence: TGTGCCAGCAGTTCTGGACTAAGTCAGCCCCAGCATTTT.